This record concerns one T cell receptor beta chain sequence. Its specificity is not known. This CDR3 is 13 amino acids long. Trimming removed 4 bases from V and 0 bases from J, with 4 bases in between. Germline CDR1 and CDR2: MNHEY and SMNVEV (reference sequence). The sample belongs to a study of cytomegalovirus exposure and HLA in healthy donors. PCR primers comprised 60 Vbeta and 13 Jbeta primers. TCRdb's copy holds only in-frame clones and misses some; the assay was immunoSEQ multiplex PCR. This table has over 100,000 clones, 77% appearing once. Study-level results: Per a later analysis, HLA-associated TCR beta chains showed more clonal expansion than other, equally common TCR beta chains. Later on, a genetic analysis was performed. It linked a missense variant in DCLRE1C with V- and J-gene trimming of TCR beta.

Sequencing used PBMCs. This TCR derives from a male donor in good health and CMV-seropositive. The chain combines TRBV27 with TRBJ1-3; D uncertain. This chain's CDR3 is CASSSSSGNTIYF. In DNA form, the CDR3 reads TGTGCCAGCAGTTCGTCCTCTGGAAACACCATATATTTT.